A single sample gave rise to the 22 T cell receptor beta chains below, sequenced in a study of T-cell memory formation after mild COVID-19. TCRdb passed the 5' RACE reads through MiXCR, listing each CDR3 protein once. This sample has about 420,000 distinct CDR3 sequences, with around a quarter found just once. Sequenced material: PBMCs or a T cell subset sorted from them (not recorded which). The receptor set was obtained from an adult woman who had mild COVID-19 (a few samples of this study predate the infection). Cell type and time point are not known.

The chain links TRBV19 to TRBJ2-7; possible D gene TRBD1, 6 bases. The V end was cut by 7 bases, the J end by 2 bases, with 9 bases between. This CDR3 has 12 amino acids. Looked up from germline, CDR1 is LNHDA and CDR2 is SQIVND (reference sequence). The CDR3 sequence is CASKDRTYEQYF. In DNA, the CDR3 is TGTGCCAGTAAGGACAGAACCTACGAGCAGTACTTC. The full variable domain, rest sourced from reference TRBV19 and TRBJ2-7, is DGGITQSPKYLFRKEGQNVTLSCEQNLNHDAMYWYRQDPGQGLRLIYYSQIVNDFQKGDIAEGYSVSREKKESFPLTVTSAQKNPTAFYLCASKDRTYEQYFGPGTRLTVT.

This clonotype was seen a few times. The J gene is TRBJ2-3, the V gene TRBV6-6, with 9 bases aligning to TRBD1. The CDR3 spans 13 residues. V gave up 8 bases and J gave up 14 bases; unmatched junction bases: 14. Looked up from germline, CDR1 is MNHNY and CDR2 is SVGAGI (reference sequence). CDR3 nucleotide sequence: TGTGCCAGCTCAAGAACAACAGGGGGCGCGTGGTATTTT. As protein: CASSRTTGGAWYF.

The J gene is TRBJ1-6, the V gene TRBV7-6; unclear D gene. CDR1 is SGHVS and CDR2 is FNYEAQ in the germline V gene. This CDR3 is 13 amino acids long. V was pared by 2 bases and J by 7 bases, with 6 bases between. As DNA, the CDR3 is TGTGCCAGCAGCTTATCACAGAATTCACCCCTCCACTTT. Translation gives CASSLSQNSPLHF.

This clonotype occurred a few times. This chain joins TRBV12-3 or TRBV12-4 and TRBJ2-1; TRBD2 matches at 10 bases. CDR3 size: 15 residues. The V gene end was trimmed by 3 bases and the J gene end by 6 bases; junction bases not matched to a gene: 5. The chain's CDR3 is CASSFEAGGPNEQFF. CDR3 in DNA: TGTGCCAGCAGTTTTGAAGCGGGGGGGCCCAATGAGCAGTTCTTC.

The rearrangement joins TRBV11-3 to TRBJ2-7, with 8 bases aligning to TRBD1. The CDR3 covers 13 residues. Germline V gene sequence: CDR1 SGHNT, CDR2 YENEEA. Trimming at V came to 4 bases and at J to 6 bases, leaving 5 bases not matched to a gene. For the CDR3, the DNA is TGTGCCAGCAGCTCCCGGACAGGGCCCGAGCAGTACTTC. Its translation is CASSSRTGPEQYF. Based on the CDR3 plus reference TRBV11-3 and TRBJ2-7, the full variable domain is EAGVVQSPRYKIIEKKQPVAFWCNPISGHNTLYWYLQNLGQGPELLIRYENEEAVDDSQLPKDRFSAERLKGVDSTLKIQPAELGDSAVYLCASSSRTGPEQYFGPGTRLTVT.

This clonotype was seen once. The rearrangement joins TRBV27 to TRBJ1-2; a weak D match, TRBD1 (5 bases). Trimming shortened V by 5 bases and J by 8 bases, and 21 bases separated the two germline ends. The germline gives CDR1 MNHEY, CDR2 SMNVEV (reference sequence). The length of the CDR3 is 15 residues. CDR3 nucleotide sequence: TGTGCCAGCAGTCGATCCCAGGGAGAATCAAGGGGCTACACCTTC. This codes for CASSRSQGESRGYTF.

This clonotype was picked up many times. The chain has TRBV12-3 or TRBV12-4 and TRBJ2-5; 7 nucleotides align to TRBD1. This CDR3 contains 12 residues. The V and J ends lost 6 bases and 4 bases, in that order; junction bases with no gene match: 2. The CDR3 spells CASRTGLETQYF. CDR3 sequence (DNA): TGTGCCAGCAGGACAGGGCTAGAGACCCAGTACTTC.

This clonotype appeared a few times. The chain is built from TRBV4-1 and TRBJ2-1; 9 nucleotides align to TRBD1. CDR1 and CDR2 (germline): MGHRA, YSYEKL. V was pared by 3 bases and J by 2 bases, with 5 bases of the junction left unmatched. CDR3 size: 16 residues. The CDR3 DNA is TGCGCCAGCAGCCATGCCGGACAGGGGACCTACAATGAGCAGTTCTTC. This encodes CASSHAGQGTYNEQFF.

Many counts were recorded for this clonotype. The gene calls are TRBV6-6 and TRBJ2-1; TRBD2 matches at 15 bases. CDR3 length: 16 amino acids. V gave up 2 bases and J gave up 8 bases; unmatched junction bases: 4. Germline V lookup: CDR1 MNHNY, CDR2 SVGAGI (reference sequence). The CDR3, as DNA: TGTGCCAGCAGTTACGGACTAGCGGGAGGGCCCGATGAGCAGTTCTTC. This encodes CASSYGLAGGPDEQFF.

This chain joins TRBV9 and TRBJ2-7, with D possibly TRBD1 on 6 matching bases. Between the trimmed V and J ends, which lost 0 bases and 3 bases, there was a span of 13 bases. Germline V lookup: CDR1 SGDLS, CDR2 YYNGEE. There are 15 residues in the CDR3. The CDR3 spells CASSVDGGVFYEQYF. CDR3 DNA sequence: TGTGCCAGCAGCGTAGATGGGGGCGTCTTCTACGAGCAGTACTTC. Drawing the rest from reference TRBV9 and TRBJ2-7, the complete variable domain is DSGVTQTPKHLITATGQRVTLRCSPRSGDLSVYWYQQSLDQGLQFLIQYYNGEERAKGNILERFSAQQFPDLHSELNLSSLELGDSALYFCASSVDGGVFYEQYFGPGTRLTVT.

There are many counts of this clonotype. The CDR3 DNA is TGTGCCAGCAGCTTACAAAAAAATCAGCCCCAGCATTTT. Its translation is CASSLQKNQPQHF. The chain joins TRBV7-2 to TRBJ1-5, with D unclear. CDR3 size: 13 residues. Germline V gene sequence: CDR1 SGHTA, CDR2 FQGNSA. The V end lost 2 bases, the J end lost 4 bases, and 6 bases lay between the germline ends.

This clonotype turned up a few times. The rearrangement links TRBV4-3 to TRBJ1-1; no reliable D call. The germline V and J ends were trimmed by 0 bases and 1 base, with 9 bases remaining between them. Germline assignment: CDR1 LGHNA and CDR2 YSLEER. This CDR3 is built from 15 residues. The CDR3 DNA reads as TGCGCCAGCAGCCAAGATCGGGTCAGGAACACTGAAGCTTTCTTT. Encoded protein: CASSQDRVRNTEAFF.

On this clonotype: The DNA is left out, because the CDR3 cannot be placed on it with certainty; the CDR3 is given as TCRdb lists it. The CDR3 reads CSVVASGASWEFF. The chain combines TRBV29-1 with TRBJ2-1; TRBD2 reflects the table's D call only, with no check against the DNA. With termini counted, the CDR3 has 13 amino acids. CDR1 is SQVTM, CDR2 ANQGSEA, per germline.

This clonotype appeared a few times. The chain combines TRBV5-1 with TRBJ2-7; 9 bases fit TRBD1. After removal of 5 bases from V and 0 bases from J, the junction contained 6 bases not matched to a gene. From germline, CDR1 is SGHRS and CDR2 YFSETQ. CDR3 size: 15 residues. The DNA of the CDR3 is TGCGCCAGCAGAGTACAGGGGGCTGCCTCCTACGAGCAGTACTTC. Its translation is CASRVQGAASYEQYF.

V usage is TRBV2 and J usage is TRBJ1-5; D possibly corresponds to TRBD1 (6 bases). The germline CDR1 and CDR2 sequences are SNHLY and FYNNEI. The CDR3 is 18 residues long. Trimming left V 3 bases short and J 2 bases short, with 20 bases between. CDR3 in amino acids: CASSDPGGNHVGNQPQHF. For the CDR3, the DNA is TGTGCCAGCAGTGACCCTGGGGGCAACCATGTCGGCAATCAGCCCCAGCATTTT.

The chain carries TRBV5-5 and TRBJ1-5; D is possibly TRBD1 (5 bases). The germline V gene has CDR1 SGHKS and CDR2 YYEKEE (reference sequence). The V end was cut by 4 bases, the J end by 0 bases, with 20 bases between. This CDR3 spans 18 amino acids. CDR3 coding DNA: TGTGCCAGCAGCCGGGTACAGGAGGCCCGGTATAGCAATCAGCCCCAGCATTTT. This codes for CASSRVQEARYSNQPQHF. The entire variable domain, with the rest obtained from reference TRBV5-5 and TRBJ1-5, is as follows: DAGVTQSPTHLIKTRGQQVTLRCSPISGHKSVSWYQQVLGQGPQFIFQYYEKEERGRGNFPDRFSARQFPNYSSELNVNALLLGDSALYLCASSRVQEARYSNQPQHFGDGTRLSIL.

V gene TRBV29-1 combines with J gene TRBJ2-2; D is ambiguous. This CDR3 contains 12 residues. Trimming took 4 bases from V and 6 from J, leaving 9 bases between them. CDR1 is SQVTM, CDR2 ANQGSEA, per germline. This CDR3 reads CSVATVPGELFF. In nucleotides, the CDR3 is TGCAGCGTTGCCACAGTACCCGGGGAGCTGTTTTTT.

This clonotype was observed a few times. The J gene is TRBJ2-5, the V gene TRBV7-2; D is unresolved. The CDR3 loop spans 14 amino acids. Germline V gene lookup returns CDR1 SGHTA and CDR2 FQGNSA. Trimming removed 6 bases at V and 3 bases at J, with 14 bases between. The CDR3 coding sequence is TGTGCCAGCAGTCGAAATAGTGTTGAAGAGACCCAGTACTTC. This translates into CASSRNSVEETQYF.

The chain combines TRBV24-1 with TRBJ2-7; D not certain. The CDR3 spans 12 residues. Germline CDR1 and CDR2: KGHDR and SFDVKD. The V end lost 4 bases, the J end lost 3 bases, and 6 bases lay between the germline ends. Here the CDR3 DNA reads TGTGCCACCAGTGAACAGCGCTACGAGCAGTACTTC. It yields the protein CATSEQRYEQYF.

The chain links TRBV20-1 to TRBJ2-7, with D possibly matching TRBD2 (6 bases). This CDR3 is built from 15 residues. CDR1 DFQATT and CDR2 SNEGSKA come from the germline V gene (reference sequence). Between the trimmed V and J ends, which lost 0 bases and 5 bases, there was a span of 17 bases. CDR3 in DNA: TGCAGTGCTAGAGACCCGGATTGGCGGGATAACGAGCAGTACTTC. This codes for CSARDPDWRDNEQYF.

The chain carries TRBV12-3 or TRBV12-4 and TRBJ2-1; 7 bases are a match to TRBD1. The CDR3 loop spans 16 amino acids. V shed 4 bases, J shed 6 bases, and the junction held 12 bases outside the gene matches. The CDR3 bases are TGTGCCAGCAGTTCACCACAGGGGTGGAAGGGCAATGAGCAGTTCTTC. Translation: CASSSPQGWKGNEQFF.

This sequence joins TRBV11-3 and TRBJ2-1; 7 nucleotides match TRBD2. V lost 5 bases and J lost 6; bases outside the gene matches: 16. Germline V gene sequence: CDR1 SGHNT, CDR2 YENEEA. The CDR3 totals 17 residues. The CDR3 sequence: CASSPRVRTSIVNEQFF. In DNA form, the CDR3 reads TGTGCCAGCAGCCCTAGGGTTCGGACTAGTATCGTCAATGAGCAGTTCTTC.